A single sample gave rise to the 6 T cell receptor beta chains below, sequenced in a study of blood T cells in healthy people across ages. Sample-barcoded 5' priming and a J-beta primer mix drove a second PCR of about 6 to 12 cycles. TCRdb fed the 5' RACE reads into MiXCR, producing one record per CDR3 protein. Of some 1.6 million distinct CDR3 sequences in the sample, about 35% are singletons; the top ten hold around 11%. The sample comprised blood. These receptor sequences come from a woman younger than 45 in good health.

Details on this clonotype: A much bigger clone sits one base away, suggesting this may be a read error. The rearrangement joins TRBV4-2 to TRBJ2-1; 9 bases agree with TRBD1. Near its end, the DNA agrees better with TRBJ2-7, so the J call may be wrong. The CDR3 contains 14 residues. CDR1 and CDR2 from the germline V gene are LGHNA and YNFKEQ. The CDR3 loop is CASSGTGIYNEQYF. The CDR3 DNA follows: TGTGCCAGCAGTGGGACAGGGATCTACAATGAGCAGTACTTC.

V is TRBV5-1 and J is TRBJ1-2, with a weak D call TRBD1 (6 bases). The ends were cut back, 0 bases at V and 5 bases at J, with 11 bases in the middle. CDR1 is SGHRS and CDR2 is YFSETQ in the germline V gene. The CDR3 covers 14 residues. CDR3 sequence reads: CASSLAQGQYGYTF. The CDR3 coding sequence is TGCGCCAGCAGCTTGGCCCAGGGACAATATGGCTACACCTTC.

This clonotype was counted once. The chain combines TRBV6-5 with TRBJ2-3; 9 positions agree with TRBD1. V shed 2 bases, J shed 4 bases, and the junction held 4 bases outside the gene matches. Germline assignment: CDR1 MNHEY and CDR2 SVGAGI. The CDR3 loop spans 15 amino acids. The CDR3 spells CASSYRTGAADTQYF. The CDR3 DNA is TGTGCCAGCAGTTACAGGACAGGGGCAGCAGATACGCAGTATTTT.

The chain uses TRBV28 and TRBJ2-7; 8 bases line up with TRBD1. After removal of 1 base from V and 1 base from J, the junction contained 6 bases not matched to a gene. Germline V lookup: CDR1 MDHEN, CDR2 SYDVKM. The CDR3 runs to 16 residues. The chain's CDR3 is CASSLYQGASSYEQYF. The CDR3 region has the DNA TGTGCCAGCAGTTTATATCAGGGGGCCAGTTCCTACGAGCAGTACTTC.

J is TRBJ2-1 and V is TRBV4-1, with D perhaps assigned TRBD1 or TRBD2 (6 bases each). V lost 1 base, J lost 2 bases, and 18 bases lay in between. The CDR3 spans 18 residues. Germline CDR1 and CDR2: MGHRA and YSYEKL. The CDR3 reads CASSQGLARGGPYNEQFF. CDR3 bases: TGCGCCAGCAGCCAAGGGCTAGCCCGAGGGGGGCCCTACAATGAGCAGTTCTTC.

V gene TRBV29-1 combines with J gene TRBJ1-2, with TRBD1 matching 8 bases. Losses at the gene ends were 3 bases for V and 4 bases for J; bases not matched to a gene: 4. The CDR3 sequence is 13 residues long. Germline CDR1 reads SQVTM; CDR2 reads ANQGSEA. This CDR3 is CSVDRGLFYGYTF. Here the CDR3 DNA reads TGCAGCGTTGACAGGGGGCTGTTCTATGGCTACACCTTC. Using reference TRBV29-1 and TRBJ1-2 for the parts outside the CDR3, the full variable domain is SAVISQKPSRDICQRGTSLTIQCQVDSQVTMMFWYRQQPGQSLTLIATANQGSEATYESGFVIDKFPISRPNLTFSTLTVSNMSPEDSSIYLCSVDRGLFYGYTFGSGTRLTVV.